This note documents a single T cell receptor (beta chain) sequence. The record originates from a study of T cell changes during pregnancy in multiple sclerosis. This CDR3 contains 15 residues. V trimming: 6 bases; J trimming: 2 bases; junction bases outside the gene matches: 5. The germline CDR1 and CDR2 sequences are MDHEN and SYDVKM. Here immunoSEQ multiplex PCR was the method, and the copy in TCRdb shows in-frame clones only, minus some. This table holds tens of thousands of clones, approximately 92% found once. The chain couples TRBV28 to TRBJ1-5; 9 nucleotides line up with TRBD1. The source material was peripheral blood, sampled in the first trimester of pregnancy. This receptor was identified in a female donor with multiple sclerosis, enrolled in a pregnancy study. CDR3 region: CASRSRQGGNQPQHF. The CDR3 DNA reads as TGTGCCAGCAGGAGTCGACAGGGGGGCAATCAGCCCCAGCATTTT.